Shown below are 26 T cell receptor beta chains from a single sample sequenced in a study of T cells in Graves' hyperthyroidism and ophthalmopathy. The TCR beta CDR3 regions underwent amplification using RNA transcripts as the source. Using the HTBI primer set, a first-round RT-PCR was run on the TCR CDR3. Via MiXCR, TCRdb re-called the multiplex PCR reads, giving one row per CDR3 protein. The data show more than 600,000 distinct CDR3 sequences, with approximately 16% seen just once and roughly 8% held by the top ten. Material: blood. These receptors all come from a man between 18 and 29 years old with Graves' hyperthyroidism.

This rearrangement joins TRBV3-1 to TRBJ2-4; a possible D gene is TRBD2 (6 bases). CDR3 size: 17 residues. Germline V gene sequence: CDR1 LGHDT, CDR2 YNNKEL (reference sequence). V lost 0 bases and J 4 bases, leaving 16 bases between the germline ends. The CDR3 here is CASSQERWAAGKNIQYF. In DNA, the CDR3 is TGTGCCAGCAGCCAAGAGCGATGGGCTGCGGGAAAAAACATTCAGTACTTC.

This clonotype has at least ten counts. The chain has TRBV20-1 and TRBJ2-7; the match to TRBD1 covers 7 bases. CDR3 length equals 14 residues. The V gene's germline CDR1 is DFQATT and CDR2 SNEGSKA (reference sequence). The J segment lost 0 bases and the V segment lost 0 bases, leaving 2 bases of the junction unmatched. This CDR3 is CSAREGTVSYEQYF. The CDR3 DNA is TGCAGTGCTAGAGAAGGGACAGTCTCCTACGAGCAGTACTTC.

Ten or more counts support this clonotype. The chain combines TRBV18 with TRBJ1-1; tentative D call: TRBD1 (6 bases). V lost 4 bases and J lost 7, with 10 bases in between. Germline V lookup: CDR1 KGHSH, CDR2 LQKENI. This CDR3 comprises 12 residues. CDR3 sequence reads: CASSRRTDEAFF. CDR3 bases: TGTGCCAGCTCACGGCGGACAGATGAAGCTTTCTTT.

This clonotype was observed many times. The J gene is TRBJ2-7, the V gene TRBV11-2; tentatively, D is TRBD1 or TRBD2 (5 bases each). Germline CDR1 SGHAT, CDR2 FQNNGV. Trimming shortened V by 4 bases and J by 6 bases, and 16 bases separated the two germline ends. The CDR3 has 14 amino acids. The CDR3 DNA is TGTGCCAGCAGCTCCTCGGGACGGGGATCCGAGCAGTACTTC. This codes for CASSSSGRGSEQYF.

The table lists this clonotype with a few counts. The chain employs TRBV7-9 and TRBJ2-3; 13 bases are shared with TRBD2. With V trimmed by 7 bases and J by 0 bases, 7 bases remained unmatched. The germline gives CDR1 SEHNR, CDR2 FQNEAQ (reference sequence). This CDR3 comprises 17 residues. The CDR3 is CASTKLAGGPSTDTQYF. Here the CDR3 DNA reads TGTGCCAGCACCAAACTAGCGGGAGGGCCGAGCACAGATACGCAGTATTTT.

Many counts were recorded for this clonotype. The J gene is TRBJ2-1, the V gene TRBV6-2 or TRBV6-3; no reliable D call. Between the trimmed V and J ends, which lost 2 bases and 8 bases, there was a span of 4 bases. The CDR3 spans 11 residues. The V gene's germline CDR1 is MNHEY and CDR2 SVGEGT. The CDR3 loop reads CASSYQDEQFF. DNA of the CDR3: TGTGCCAGCAGTTACCAGGATGAGCAGTTCTTC.

The chain combines TRBV2 with TRBJ2-3, with D hard to call. Trimming removed 10 bases at V and 7 bases at J, with 12 bases between. The germline V gene encodes CDR1 SNHLY and CDR2 FYNNEI. This CDR3 spans 11 amino acids. CDR3 sequence: CATDQPHTQYF. CDR3 bases: TGTGCCACAGATCAACCTCATACGCAGTATTTT. Combining the CDR3 with reference TRBV2 and TRBJ2-3 gives the whole variable domain EPEVTQTPSHQVTQMGQEVILRCVPISNHLYFYWYRQILGQKVEFLVSFYNNEISEKSEIFDDQFSVERPDGSNFTLKIRSTKLEDSAMYFCATDQPHTQYFGPGTRLTVL.

This clonotype was counted only a few times. CDR3 coding DNA: TGTGCCTGGAGTGTCGACGGCGCGGCTGAAGCTTTCTTT. Protein product: CAWSVDGAAEAFF. The chain has TRBV30 and TRBJ1-1; D is uncertain. The germline V gene has CDR1 GTSNPN and CDR2 SVGIG (reference sequence). There are 13 residues in the CDR3. Trimming removed 0 bases at V and 6 bases at J, with 11 bases between.

This clonotype was seen a handful of times. V gene TRBV12-3 or TRBV12-4 combines with J gene TRBJ2-1; 9 positions match TRBD2. V trimming: 6 bases; J trimming: 7 bases; junction bases outside the gene matches: 13. There are 16 residues in the CDR3. In DNA form, the CDR3 reads TGTGCCAGCAGCGGACTAGCGAGAGGGCCCAGGAATGAGCAGTTCTTC. It codes for CASSGLARGPRNEQFF.

This clonotype showed up just a few times. The chain is built from TRBV10-3 and TRBJ2-1; the match to TRBD1 covers 7 bases. This CDR3 contains 12 residues. V shed 5 bases, J shed 10 bases, and the junction held 5 bases outside the gene matches. Germline V lookup: CDR1 ENHRY, CDR2 SYGVKD. This CDR3 reads CAISPGTEEQFF. CDR3 DNA sequence: TGTGCCATCAGTCCCGGGACAGAGGAGCAGTTCTTC.

This chain links TRBV29-1 with TRBJ2-5; 13 bases line up with TRBD2. After removal of 7 bases from V and 4 bases from J, the junction contained 6 bases not matched to a gene. CDR3 length equals 14 residues. Germline values: CDR1 SQVTM, CDR2 ANQGSEA. The CDR3 nucleotides read TGCAGCGCGGGACTAGCGGGAACAGGAGAGACCCAGTACTTC. It is translated as CSAGLAGTGETQYF. Full variable domain (rest looked up from reference TRBV29-1 and TRBJ2-5): SAVISQKPSRDICQRGTSLTIQCQVDSQVTMMFWYRQQPGQSLTLIATANQGSEATYESGFVIDKFPISRPNLTFSTLTVSNMSPEDSSIYLCSAGLAGTGETQYFGPGTRLLVL.

This clonotype was seen many times. The chain has TRBV15 and TRBJ1-1, with 8 bases matching TRBD1. The CDR3 spans 18 residues. With V trimmed by 0 bases and J by 0 bases, 9 bases remained unmatched. The germline V gene encodes CDR1 LNHNV and CDR2 YYDKDF (reference sequence). The CDR3 region has the DNA TGTGCCACCAGCAGAGAGAGTGGGACAGGACCGTTGAACACTGAAGCTTTCTTT. This codes for CATSRESGTGPLNTEAFF. Looking up the rest from reference TRBV15 and TRBJ1-1 gives the full variable domain: DAMVIQNPRYQVTQFGKPVTLSCSQTLNHNVMYWYQQKSSQAPKLLFHYYDKDFNNEADTPDNFQSRRPNTSFCFLDIRSPGLGDTAMYLCATSRESGTGPLNTEAFFGQGTRLTVV.

V usage is TRBV7-2 and J usage is TRBJ1-2; the D gene is possibly TRBD1 (5 bases). The CDR3 is 13 residues long. The V and J ends lost 4 bases and 4 bases respectively, with 10 bases between them. CDR1 is SGHTA and CDR2 is FQGNSA in the germline V gene. Here the CDR3 reads CASSYQGVYGYTF. Here the CDR3 DNA reads TGTGCCAGCAGCTACCAGGGCGTCTATGGCTACACCTTC.

The V gene is TRBV19, the J gene TRBJ2-1; D possibly corresponds to TRBD2 (5 bases). The CDR3 consists of 17 residues. Trimming pared 5 bases from V and 1 base from J, leaving 18 bases between. From germline, CDR1 is LNHDA and CDR2 SQIVND (reference sequence). The CDR3 spells CASSLIGFGGSYNEQFF. In DNA form, the CDR3 reads TGTGCCAGTAGTCTGATCGGGTTTGGAGGTTCCTACAATGAGCAGTTCTTC.

This clonotype was seen ten or more times. V gene TRBV20-1 combines with J gene TRBJ2-7, with no clear D. The CDR3 totals 12 residues. Germline CDR1 and CDR2: DFQATT and SNEGSKA (reference sequence). V was trimmed by 6 bases and J by 4 bases, leaving 13 bases between them. CDR3 region: CSAPYLPYEQYF. In nucleotides, the CDR3 is TGCAGTGCCCCATATTTGCCGTACGAGCAGTACTTC.

As to this clonotype: It may be a read error: a sequence one base away is much more abundant. This sequence joins TRBV6-2 or TRBV6-3 and TRBJ2-1; no definite D call. The CDR3 covers 14 residues. Germline V gene sequence: CDR1 MNHEY, CDR2 SVGEGT. The V end was cut by 5 bases, the J end by 7 bases, with 15 bases between. The CDR3 nucleotides are TGTGCCAGCAGTCCCTTGGAAAGGTTGAATGAGCAGTTCTTC. Its protein product is CASSPLERLNEQFF.

The rearrangement uses TRBV20-1 and TRBJ1-6; no clear D. Trimming stripped 6 bases from V and 8 bases from J, with 17 bases between. CDR1 DFQATT and CDR2 SNEGSKA come from the germline V gene (reference sequence). The CDR3 contains 14 residues. Written as DNA, the CDR3 is TGCAGTGCCCCGACCTGGGGTCGGGATTCACCCCTCCACTTT. Encoded protein: CSAPTWGRDSPLHF.

The rearrangement joins TRBV20-1 to TRBJ1-2; no clear D. CDR3 length equals 14 residues. Trimming took off 3 bases at V and 2 bases at J, with 13 bases between the two ends. The V gene's germline CDR1 is DFQATT and CDR2 SNEGSKA (reference sequence). CDR3 in amino acids: CSASKETLNYGYTF. Written as DNA, the CDR3 is TGCAGTGCTAGTAAAGAAACCTTAAACTATGGCTACACCTTC.

This clonotype was counted many times. V usage is TRBV20-1 and J usage is TRBJ2-2; 8 nucleotides agree with TRBD1. V gave up 3 bases and J gave up 4 bases; unmatched junction bases: 7. The CDR3 spans 15 residues. Germline-derived CDR1 and CDR2 are DFQATT and SNEGSKA (reference sequence). CDR3 sequence: CSASRLRGRTGELFF. CDR3 DNA: TGCAGTGCTAGTCGACTCAGGGGGCGCACCGGGGAGCTGTTTTTT.

Points on this clonotype: Since a much larger clone is just one base distant, this may be a read error. The chain is built from TRBV7-2 and TRBJ2-1; D ambiguous. Looked up from germline, CDR1 is SGHTA and CDR2 is FQGNSA. CDR3 length equals 14 residues. Deletions cut 5 bases from V and 5 bases from J, with 13 bases between. CDR3 amino acids: CASSHTSGNNEQFF. The CDR3, as DNA: TGTGCCAGCAGCCATACCTCGGGCAACAATGAGCAGTTCTTC. Combining the CDR3 with reference TRBV7-2 and TRBJ2-1 gives the whole variable domain GAGVSQSPSNKVTEKGKDVELRCDPISGHTALYWYRQSLGQGLEFLIYFQGNSAPDKSGLPSDRFSAERTGGSVSTLTIQRTQQEDSAVYLCASSHTSGNNEQFFGPGTRLTVL.

This clonotype was counted a few times. The chain is built from TRBV28 and TRBJ1-6, with 8 bases fitting TRBD1. Looked up from germline, CDR1 is MDHEN and CDR2 is SYDVKM. V lost 3 bases and J lost 0; bases outside the gene matches: 10. The CDR3 has 19 amino acids. The CDR3 coding sequence is TGTGCCAGCAGTTTTGGACTGGGACAGGCGAGCTCCTATAATTCACCCCTCCACTTT. Translating gives CASSFGLGQASSYNSPLHF.

In its sample, this clonotype was seen a few times. The conserved closing phenylalanine or tryptophan is absent in this CDR3, likely reflecting a read error. The V and J genes are TRBV7-8 and TRBJ2-7; 8 bases fit TRBD2. The germline V gene has CDR1 SGHVS and CDR2 FQNEAQ. This CDR3 is built from 14 residues. J gave up 5 bases and V 5 bases, and 8 bases lay outside the gene matches. The CDR3 sequence: CASSPPGLVDEQYL. CDR3 sequence (DNA): TGTGCCAGCAGCCCCCCGGGACTAGTTGACGAGCAGTACCTC.

CDR3 sequence reads: CASSDPRGGKADNEQFF. DNA of the CDR3: TGCGCCAGCAGTGACCCCCGGGGCGGGAAGGCCGACAATGAGCAGTTCTTC. The chain carries TRBV10-1 and TRBJ2-1; perhaps TRBD2 as D (6 bases). CDR1 WNHNN and CDR2 SYGVQD come from the germline V gene (reference sequence). This CDR3 region has 17 residues. The V gene lost 3 bases and the J gene lost 5 bases, with 20 bases spanning the gap.

The chain carries TRBV20-1 and TRBJ1-5; 7 nucleotides line up with TRBD1. The V gene end was trimmed by 2 bases and the J gene end by 5 bases; junction bases not matched to a gene: 6. The CDR3 is 14 amino acids. Per the germline V gene, CDR1 is DFQATT and CDR2 is SNEGSKA (reference sequence). Here the CDR3 reads CSARRGDRDQPQHF. The CDR3 nucleotides are TGCAGTGCTAGAAGGGGGGACAGAGATCAGCCCCAGCATTTT.

This clonotype was seen repeatedly, ten times or more. An end of the junction differs from the germline gene, which may be a read error. V gene TRBV28 combines with J gene TRBJ2-5; D possibly corresponds to TRBD1 (6 bases). Germline-derived CDR1 and CDR2 are MDHEN and SYDVKM. The CDR3 extends over 16 amino acids. The CDR3: CASSLFRTATQGTQYF. As DNA, the CDR3 is TGTGCCAGCAGTTTATTTCGGACAGCCACGCAAGGGACCCAGTACTTC.

This clonotype was recorded a few times. This chain uses TRBV19 with TRBJ1-5; possible D gene TRBD1, 5 bases. Deletions cut 6 bases from V and 6 bases from J, with 12 bases between. This CDR3 has 13 residues. The V gene's germline CDR1 is LNHDA and CDR2 SQIVND (reference sequence). This CDR3 is CASSRGVGQPQHF. As DNA, the CDR3 is TGTGCCAGTAGCCGGGGGGTCGGTCAGCCCCAGCATTTT.